This record concerns one T cell receptor (beta chain) sequence. Its target antigen remains unknown. Base qualities were left out, and no much larger clone turns up one base away. Another Seattle source contributed samples from volunteer blood donors who had recovered from COVID-19. Each collaborating institution followed its own protocols to collect whole blood in K2EDTA tubes. For TCRbeta analysis, collaborator samples were shipped as frozen whole blood, as isolated PBMCs, or as DNA extracted from either sample type. This sample is part of a study of blood T cell repertoires in COVID-19 (dated by TCRdb to the early 2020s). A note on the overall study: Collaborator samples came from the United States, Italy and Spain and covered acute and convalescent phases of COVID-19. HLA class I and class II types, where available, came from metadata supplied by the sample provider rather than from assay-based typing. The material from the prospective study consisted of cDNA or gDNA derived from T cells, B-cell-depleted T cells, or PBMCs. The dataset comprised deeply sampled blood TCRbeta repertoires from subjects exposed to, actively infected with, or recovered from COVID-19. A freely available public database, intended as a resource for researchers studying the immune response to SARS-CoV-2, is where the repertoires were released. The samples were drawn from the first 160 participants of the ongoing ImmuneRACE study and from 1,254 subjects provided by 6 global collaborators. The sample metadata nearly always contained a de-identified subject ID, COVID-19 status, age in years and sex.

Overall study outcomes, separate from this receptor: The quantity of clinical and demographic metadata differed by source and by participant and was supplied without curation.

Clipping removes 1 base from V and 7 bases from J, with 3 as the unmatched junction base count. The CDR3 measures 15 amino acids from cysteine to phenylalanine. CDR3 DNA only is kept here, 45 bases in frame from base 1. The germline V gene sets CDR1 to SGHTA and CDR2 to FQGNSA. TCRbeta CDR3 regions were amplified from genomic DNA by means of the immunoSEQ Assay, a bias-controlled multiplex PCR. Per the source publication's procedure: Nucleated cell counts per sample were estimated from amplification of reference gene primers within the assay. To quantify the absolute abundance of each unique TCRbeta CDR3 rearrangement, sequence reads were collapsed and filtered. For each sample, productive Simpson clonality was calculated as the square root of Simpson's diversity index across productive rearrangements. This immuneACCESS table, as held by TCRdb, lists in-frame sequences with V and J called but not all clones. Of the missing ones, under half trace to an unresolved V gene in checked studies; the others have no known cause. V, J and clone size reflect that table, while D and trimming were determined from the DNA. Within this sample are hundreds of thousands of clones, with about 85% of them counted one time only. Around 12% of the sample goes to the ten largest clones.

This TCR derives from a woman between 18 and 30 years old who had recovered from COVID-19. The sequenced sample consisted of peripheral blood. The V gene is TRBV7-2 and the J gene is TRBJ2-2; TRBD2 matches 10 bases in the middle. The nucleotides read TGTGCCAGCAGCTTAGAGGGACTAGCGATCGGGGAGCTGTTTTTT. It translates to CASSLEGLAIGELFF.